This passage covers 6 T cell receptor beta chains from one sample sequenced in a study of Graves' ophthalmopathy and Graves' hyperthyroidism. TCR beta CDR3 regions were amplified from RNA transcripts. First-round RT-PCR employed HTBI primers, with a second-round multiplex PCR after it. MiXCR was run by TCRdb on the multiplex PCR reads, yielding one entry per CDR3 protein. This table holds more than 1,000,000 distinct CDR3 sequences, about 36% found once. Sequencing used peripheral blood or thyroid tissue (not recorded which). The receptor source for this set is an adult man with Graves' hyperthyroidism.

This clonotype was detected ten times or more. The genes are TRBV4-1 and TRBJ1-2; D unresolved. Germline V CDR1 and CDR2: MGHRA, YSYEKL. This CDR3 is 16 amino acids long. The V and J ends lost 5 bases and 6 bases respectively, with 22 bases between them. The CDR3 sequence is CASSTLAGPDGNGYTF. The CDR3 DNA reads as TGCGCCAGCAGCACCCTGGCAGGACCCGACGGAAATGGCTACACCTTC.

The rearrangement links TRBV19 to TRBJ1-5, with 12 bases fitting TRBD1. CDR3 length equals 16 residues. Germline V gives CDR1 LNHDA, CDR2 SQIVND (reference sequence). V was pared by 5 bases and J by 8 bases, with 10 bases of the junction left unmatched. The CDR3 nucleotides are TGTGCCAGTAGTCCGCCGGGACAGGGGGCGAGGAAGCCCCAGCATTTT. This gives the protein CASSPPGQGARKPQHF. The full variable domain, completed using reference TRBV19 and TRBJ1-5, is DGGITQSPKYLFRKEGQNVTLSCEQNLNHDAMYWYRQDPGQGLRLIYYSQIVNDFQKGDIAEGYSVSREKKESFPLTVTSAQKNPTAFYLCASSPPGQGARKPQHFGDGTRLSIL.

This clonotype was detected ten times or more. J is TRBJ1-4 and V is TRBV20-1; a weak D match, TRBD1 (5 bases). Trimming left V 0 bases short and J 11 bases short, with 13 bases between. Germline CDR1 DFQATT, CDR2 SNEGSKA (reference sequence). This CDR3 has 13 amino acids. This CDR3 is CSARDWEGRKLFF. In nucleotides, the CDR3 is TGCAGTGCTAGAGATTGGGAGGGGAGGAAACTGTTTTTT.

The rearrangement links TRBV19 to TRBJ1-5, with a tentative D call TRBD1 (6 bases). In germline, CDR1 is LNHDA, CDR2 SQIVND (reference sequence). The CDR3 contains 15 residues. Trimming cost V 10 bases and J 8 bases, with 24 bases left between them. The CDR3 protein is CATGNGGSRNKPQHF. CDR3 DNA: TGTGCCACCGGTAACGGGGGCAGTAGAAATAAGCCCCAGCATTTT.

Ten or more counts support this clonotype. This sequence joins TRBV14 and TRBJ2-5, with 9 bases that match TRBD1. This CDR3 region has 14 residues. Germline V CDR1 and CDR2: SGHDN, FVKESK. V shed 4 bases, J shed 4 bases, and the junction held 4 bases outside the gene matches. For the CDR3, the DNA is TGTGCCAGCAGCCCCCGGACAGGGGCAGAGACCCAGTACTTC. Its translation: CASSPRTGAETQYF. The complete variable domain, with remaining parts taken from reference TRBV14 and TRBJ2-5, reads EAGVTQFPSHSVIEKGQTVTLRCDPISGHDNLYWYRRVMGKEIKFLLHFVKESKQDESGMPNNRFLAERTGGTYSTLKVQPAELEDSGVYFCASSPRTGAETQYFGPGTRLLVL.

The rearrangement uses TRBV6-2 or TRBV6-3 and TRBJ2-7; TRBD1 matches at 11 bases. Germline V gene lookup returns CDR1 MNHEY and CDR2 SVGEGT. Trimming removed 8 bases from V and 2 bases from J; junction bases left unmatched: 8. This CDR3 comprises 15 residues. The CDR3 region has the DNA TGTGCCAGCGCGGCTAGGGGACAGGGGGCCTACGAGCAGTACTTC. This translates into CASAARGQGAYEQYF.